This T cell receptor (beta chain) comes out of a study of lymphopenia after photon versus proton radiotherapy. Note on this clone: What it binds is unknown.

Findings of the study overall: Larger post-nadir TCR diversity loss correlated inversely with survival in deceased patients.

This CDR3 comprises 18 residues. Germline trimming cut 4 bases from V and 2 bases from J; bases unmatched to any gene: 9. Germline V lookup: CDR1 SGHTA, CDR2 FQGNSA. TCRdb's copy holds only in-frame clones and misses some; the assay was immunoSEQ multiplex PCR. The table shows 65,000 or so clones, with roughly 90% occurring only once. This sequence originates from a man older than 75 with esophageal cancer. The chain carries TRBV7-2 and TRBJ2-1; 12 bases align to TRBD2. Sample: peripheral blood, taken from a patient treated with proton-based radiotherapy. DNA of the CDR3: TGTGCCAGCAGCTCCGGGACTAGCGGGCATCAGACCTACAATGAGCAGTTCTTC. This encodes CASSSGTSGHQTYNEQFF.